The 16 T cell receptor beta chains below were found in one sample sequenced in a study of Graves' ophthalmopathy and Graves' hyperthyroidism. TCR beta CDR3 regions were amplified from RNA transcripts. Amplification began with first-round RT-PCR using HTBI primers, then second-round multiplex PCR was performed. One entry per CDR3 protein, called by TCRdb with MiXCR from the multiplex PCR reads. In the table there are 350,000 to 450,000 distinct CDR3 sequences, 20% to 25% of which are singletons. The specimen was peripheral blood. The source is a woman aged 18 to 35 with stable Graves' hyperthyroidism.

This clonotype has at least ten counts. This chain connects TRBV7-2 to TRBJ1-1; D is perhaps TRBD1 (5 bases). The CDR3 consists of 15 residues. Germline loops: CDR1 SGHTA, CDR2 FQGNSA. V shed 5 bases and J shed 2 bases, with 15 bases lying between them. CDR3 sequence (DNA): TGTGCCAGCAGCCAACGCCGGGACTCCAACACTGAAGCTTTCTTT. This encodes CASSQRRDSNTEAFF.

This clonotype was observed many times. CDR3 protein: CSVDVGSGANVLTF. The CDR3 DNA reads TGCAGCGTTGATGTGGGGTCTGGGGCCAACGTCCTGACTTTC. V and J are TRBV29-1 and TRBJ2-6; D unresolved. CDR3 length: 14 amino acids. Looked up from germline, CDR1 is SQVTM and CDR2 is ANQGSEA. V gave up 3 bases and J gave up 1 base, with 7 bases separating them.

This chain links TRBV27 with TRBJ2-7; the match to TRBD2 covers 7 bases. The CDR3 sequence is 15 residues long. Trimming took 3 bases from V and 4 from J; bases not matched to a gene: 9. In germline, CDR1 is MNHEY, CDR2 SMNVEV (reference sequence). This CDR3 reads CASSFSGTTIYEQYF. The DNA for the CDR3 is TGTGCCAGCAGTTTCTCTGGGACTACCATTTACGAGCAGTACTTC.

Points on this clonotype: This clone may be a read error of a much larger clone one base away. This chain uses TRBV28 with TRBJ1-2; the D gene is possibly TRBD1 (5 bases). The CDR3 runs to 12 residues. Germline lookup yields CDR1 MDHEN and CDR2 SYDVKM. The CDR3 loop reads CASSLWGQGYIF. CDR3 sequence (DNA): TGTGCCAGCAGTTTATGGGGTCAGGGCTACATCTTC.

V usage is TRBV6-1 and J usage is TRBJ1-6; TRBD1 is a possible D gene (6 bases). The CDR3 runs 17 residues. The germline V gene has CDR1 MNHNS and CDR2 SASEGT. The V end was cut by 4 bases, the J end by 0 bases, with 13 bases between. The CDR3 region has the DNA TGTGCCAGCAGTGGAGGGGGGAGGAGCTCCTATAATTCACCCCTCCACTTT. As protein: CASSGGGRSSYNSPLHF.

This clonotype showed up many times. The chain is built from TRBV7-8 and TRBJ2-4; no definite D call. The germline V and J ends were trimmed by 4 bases and 11 bases, with 24 bases remaining between them. The CDR3 contains 16 residues. The germline gives CDR1 SGHVS, CDR2 FQNEAQ. In DNA, the CDR3 is TGTGCCAGCAGCTACAAGATCAAGACTCCCGACCTCGTTCAGTACTTC. Amino acids: CASSYKIKTPDLVQYF.

This clonotype was found many times. This sequence joins TRBV20-1 and TRBJ1-1, with D possibly matching TRBD1 (6 bases). In germline, CDR1 is DFQATT, CDR2 SNEGSKA (reference sequence). The CDR3 is made up of 15 amino acids. Trimming took 0 bases from V and 4 from J, leaving 15 bases between them. The DNA for the CDR3 is TGCAGTGCTAGAGAGATGACAGGCCGGGGCACTGAAGCTTTCTTT. As protein: CSAREMTGRGTEAFF.

Many counts were recorded for this clonotype. Here the CDR3 reads CASSSRGTYEQYF. In DNA, the CDR3 is TGTGCCAGCAGTAGCAGGGGTACCTACGAGCAGTACTTC. V usage is TRBV6-5 and J usage is TRBJ2-7; perhaps TRBD1 as D (6 bases). Germline V CDR1 and CDR2: MNHEY, SVGAGI. V was shortened by 5 bases and J by 2 bases, with 10 bases between the two germline ends. The CDR3 sequence is 13 residues long.

This clonotype occurred many times. The chain is built from TRBV6-1 and TRBJ2-7; 7 bases map to TRBD2. The CDR3 is 14 residues long. CDR1 is MNHNS and CDR2 is SASEGT in the germline V gene. V was pared by 6 bases and J by 0 bases, with 5 bases of the junction left unmatched. The CDR3: CASSLLATSYEQYF. The CDR3 DNA reads TGTGCCAGCAGCCTACTAGCGACCTCCTACGAGCAGTACTTC.

In this sample, this clonotype turned up many times. The genes are TRBV12-3 or TRBV12-4 and TRBJ1-2, with D uncertain. V gave up 7 bases and J gave up 4 bases, with 13 bases separating them. CDR3 length: 13 amino acids. CDR3 protein: CASMNTGFYGYTF. In DNA, the CDR3 is TGTGCCAGCATGAATACGGGATTCTATGGCTACACCTTC.

The CDR3 bases are TGTGCCAGCAGTTCTAACCCGGGACAGGGAGTAAAGACTGAAGCTTTCTTT. Translated, it gives CASSSNPGQGVKTEAFF. The V and J genes are TRBV6-5 and TRBJ1-1, with 9 nucleotides matching TRBD1. V gave up 4 bases and J gave up 5 bases; unmatched junction bases: 14. Per the germline V gene, CDR1 is MNHEY and CDR2 is SVGAGI. This CDR3 region has 17 residues.

This clonotype was seen ten or more times. The chain links TRBV2 to TRBJ2-7, with D possibly matching TRBD2 (6 bases). Trimming cost V 6 bases and J 0 bases, with 12 bases left between them. The V gene's germline CDR1 is SNHLY and CDR2 FYNNEI. The CDR3 is 14 amino acids. The CDR3, as DNA: TGTGCCAGCAGAGGGACTGGGAACTCCTACGAGCAGTACTTC. This gives the protein CASRGTGNSYEQYF.

At least ten counts were recorded for this clonotype. The chain combines TRBV7-2 with TRBJ2-7; 7 nucleotides agree with TRBD1. CDR3 length: 14 residues. The V gene's germline CDR1 is SGHTA and CDR2 FQGNSA. The V segment lost 5 bases and the J segment 4 bases; nucleotides outside the gene matches: 8. The CDR3 region has the DNA TGTGCCAGCAGCCCCGTGACAGGGCCTTACGAGCAGTACTTC. It translates to CASSPVTGPYEQYF.

This clonotype was found many times. One end of the junction does not line up with germline, which may come from a read error. The chain combines TRBV7-2 with TRBJ2-4; no clear D gene. Germline CDR1 reads SGHTA; CDR2 reads FQGNSA. The CDR3 extends over 12 amino acids. DNA for the CDR3: TGTGCCAGCAGCGAGCCTGGGCGCATTAAGTACTTC. Translated, it gives CASSEPGRIKYF. Together with reference TRBV7-2 and TRBJ2-4, the CDR3 gives the full variable domain: GAGVSQSPSNKVTEKGKDVELRCDPISGHTALYWYRQSLGQGLEFLIYFQGNSAPDKSGLPSDRFSAERTGGSVSTLTIQRTQQEDSAVYLCASSEPGRIKYFGAGTRLSVL.

This chain links TRBV7-3 with TRBJ2-7, with a tentative D call TRBD1 (5 bases). Germline CDR1 is SGHTA and CDR2 is FQGTGA. This CDR3 contains 14 residues. The V and J ends lost 2 bases and 7 bases respectively, with 15 bases between them. The CDR3 loop reads CASSLVTQPGEQYF. The CDR3, as DNA: TGTGCCAGCAGCTTAGTTACACAGCCAGGGGAGCAGTACTTC.

This clonotype came up many times. V and J are TRBV2 and TRBJ1-1; D may be TRBD1 (6 bases). From germline, CDR1 is SNHLY and CDR2 FYNNEI. The length of the CDR3 is 16 residues. The V gene lost 3 bases and the J gene lost 1 base, with 15 bases spanning the gap. As DNA, the CDR3 is TGTGCCAGCAGTGAGGGGGGGGCGGTCACGAACACTGAAGCTTTCTTT. This codes for CASSEGGAVTNTEAFF.